This paragraph reports one T cell receptor (beta chain). Participant reports of clinical history set cohort assignment. As processed by the authors: Reference gene primers were amplified, and this amplification served to estimate nucleated cell counts. Clones were read by immunoSEQ multiplex PCR, and TCRdb kept only the in-frame ones, dropping some. V and J calls and clone size are given by that table; D and trimming were obtained from the DNA. The sample consists of a few hundred thousand clones, 80% to 90% of them appearing once. This specimen belongs to a study of blood T cell repertoires in COVID-19. Study summary: Donors in the United States, Italy and Spain gave samples during acute or convalescent COVID-19.

CDR3 length: 13 amino acids. Trimming pared 5 bases from V and 6 bases from J, leaving 13 bases between. Germline V lookup: CDR1 MDHEN, CDR2 SYDVKM. The TCR sequence derives from a woman aged 25-40 years who had recovered from COVID-19. Sequencing was performed on PBMCs or T cells enriched from blood (not recorded which). The genes are TRBV28 and TRBJ2-5; no reliable D call. CDR3 nucleotides: TGTGCCAGCAGTGCTCCCATGACAAAGACCCAGTACTTC. This codes for CASSAPMTKTQYF.